This T cell receptor beta chain was captured in a study of blood T cell repertoires in COVID-19. Data came from immunoSEQ multiplex PCR; TCRdb stores just in-frame clones and leaves some out. This sample has 68,000 or so clones, with approximately 79% found just once. The V and J ends lost 6 bases and 0 bases respectively, with 11 bases between them. The CDR3 contains 14 residues. Germline V gene data show CDR1 as SNHLY and CDR2 as FYNNEI. The chain carries TRBV2 and TRBJ1-1; weak D call: TRBD1 (6 bases). This TCR was sampled from a woman aged 45-65 years with acute or convalescent COVID-19. Sequencing input: peripheral blood. This CDR3 is CASRAEGVNTEAFF. CDR3 nucleotide sequence: TGTGCCAGCAGGGCCGAGGGGGTGAACACTGAAGCTTTCTTT.